One and the same sample provided the 15 T cell receptor beta chains below, sequenced in a study of early T cells in non-severe SARS-CoV-2 infection. TCRdb called the 5' RACE reads again in MiXCR, with one record for every CDR3 protein. The sample lists around 89,000 distinct CDR3 sequences, 14% to 15% occurring once. The specimen sequenced was whole blood. The receptors here all came from an adult who was a healthcare worker with PCR-confirmed SARS-CoV-2 infection or an uninfected control (not recorded which).

This clonotype was recorded a few times. This chain links TRBV5-6 with TRBJ1-3; D not resolved. Trimming shortened V by 4 bases and J by 4 bases, and 15 bases separated the two germline ends. The CDR3 spans 15 residues. Germline CDR1 and CDR2: SGHDT and YYEEEE. The CDR3 nucleotides read TGTGCCAGCAGCCCATCGACGGCTAACGGAAACACCATATATTTT. Encoded protein: CASSPSTANGNTIYF.

There are a few counts of this clonotype. The V and J genes are TRBV6-1 and TRBJ2-3; D possibly corresponds to TRBD2 (5 bases). The length of the CDR3 is 13 residues. Germline lookup yields CDR1 MNHNS and CDR2 SASEGT. V dropped 8 bases and J dropped 2 bases, with 11 bases sitting between them. The CDR3 sequence: CASGRAVTDTQYF. As DNA, the CDR3 is TGTGCCAGCGGGAGAGCGGTCACAGATACGCAGTATTTT.

This clonotype has ten or more counts. The rearrangement uses TRBV20-1 and TRBJ2-1; no clear D gene. This CDR3 has 16 residues. Germline CDR1 reads DFQATT; CDR2 reads SNEGSKA (reference sequence). The germline V and J ends were trimmed by 2 bases and 0 bases, with 14 bases remaining between them. The CDR3 sequence: CSARSRSGYSYNEQFF. The CDR3 DNA is TGCAGTGCTAGATCCCGTTCAGGATACTCCTACAATGAGCAGTTCTTC.

The genes are TRBV10-3 and TRBJ2-5; D unresolved. Trimming stripped 3 bases from V and 5 bases from J, with 4 bases between. This CDR3 spans 11 amino acids. The germline V gene encodes CDR1 ENHRY and CDR2 SYGVKD. Written as DNA, the CDR3 is TGTGCCATCAGTGATCTTGAGACCCAGTACTTC. This gives the protein CAISDLETQYF.

CDR3 protein: CASSLGQGRLDTQYF. CDR3 DNA: TGTGCCAGCAGCCTCGGACAGGGGAGGTTGGATACGCAGTATTTT. The chain couples TRBV7-2 to TRBJ2-3; 9 bases agree with TRBD1. The CDR3 runs to 15 residues. CDR1 is SGHTA and CDR2 is FQGNSA in the germline V gene. After removal of 5 bases from V and 6 bases from J, the junction contained 9 bases not matched to a gene.

This sequence joins TRBV5-4 and TRBJ1-1; 10 bases are shared with TRBD1. CDR1 and CDR2 from the germline V gene are SGHNT and YYREEE (reference sequence). The junction had 6 bases not matched to a gene; V was cut back by 3 bases and J by 4 bases. The CDR3 spans 15 residues. As DNA, the CDR3 is TGTGCCAGCAGCTACGGCGACAGGGGGCTCACTGAAGCTTTCTTT. It translates to CASSYGDRGLTEAFF.

This clonotype occurred many times. This rearrangement joins TRBV20-1 to TRBJ1-1; 7 bases are a match to TRBD1. From germline, CDR1 is DFQATT and CDR2 SNEGSKA (reference sequence). V trimming: 7 bases; J trimming: 1 base; junction bases outside the gene matches: 9. The CDR3 consists of 14 residues. The CDR3 is CSGQEGGPNTEAFF. In DNA form, the CDR3 reads TGCAGTGGGCAGGAAGGGGGCCCGAACACTGAAGCTTTCTTT.

This clonotype was observed many times. This chain joins TRBV6-1 and TRBJ2-3; D is unresolved. V was cut by 5 bases and J by 1 base, with 13 bases left in between. The CDR3 covers 15 residues. Looked up from germline, CDR1 is MNHNS and CDR2 is SASEGT. CDR3 amino acids: CASSNTPTRTDTQYF. The CDR3 DNA reads TGTGCCAGCAGTAATACACCGACACGCACAGATACGCAGTATTTT.

This clonotype occurred a few times. The rearrangement uses TRBV4-2 and TRBJ1-1; 9 bases match TRBD1. With V trimmed by 1 base and J by 5 bases, 2 bases remained unmatched. Germline V gene sequence: CDR1 LGHNA, CDR2 YNFKEQ. The CDR3 is 14 residues long. The CDR3 DNA follows: TGTGCCAGCAGCCAAGTACAGGGGGCTACTGAAGCTTTCTTT. Amino acid sequence: CASSQVQGATEAFF.

This clonotype was found a few times. The V call is TRBV10-2, the J call TRBJ2-5; D is perhaps TRBD1 (7 bases). The CDR3 is made up of 16 amino acids. The V and J ends lost 6 bases and 5 bases respectively, with 22 bases between them. CDR1 is WSHSY, CDR2 SAAADI, per germline. The DNA for the CDR3 is TGCGCCAGCAGCTCGGAGGAGGGGGCGAATTTGGAGACCCAGTACTTC. Its translation is CASSSEEGANLETQYF.

This clonotype was observed a few times. The J gene is TRBJ2-2, the V gene TRBV18, with D tentatively TRBD2 (7 bases). The CDR3 totals 18 residues. Trimming removed 1 base at V and 0 bases at J, with 15 bases between. CDR1 KGHSH and CDR2 LQKENI come from the germline V gene. DNA for the CDR3: TGTGCCAGCTCACCACAATTGGCGGGGGCCGCGAACACCGGGGAGCTGTTTTTT. Encoded protein: CASSPQLAGAANTGELFF.

The sample holds a few counts of this clonotype. The V call is TRBV10-2, the J call TRBJ2-7; no clear D. CDR3 length: 13 amino acids. Trimming cost V 10 bases and J 0 bases, with 13 bases left between them. CDR1 WSHSY and CDR2 SAAADI come from the germline V gene. The CDR3 sequence is CATLGVSSYEQYV. As DNA, the CDR3 is TGCGCCACCCTTGGGGTGAGCTCCTACGAGCAGTACGTC.

A few counts support this clonotype. The chain uses TRBV11-3 and TRBJ1-1, with D perhaps TRBD1 (6 bases). V was clipped by 4 bases and J by 1 base, with 10 bases between them. The CDR3 extends over 14 amino acids. CDR1 and CDR2 from the germline V gene are SGHNT and YENEEA. CDR3 sequence (DNA): TGTGCCAGCAGCTCCGGGGGACAGAACACTGAAGCTTTCTTT. Translated: CASSSGGQNTEAFF.

V gene TRBV7-2 combines with J gene TRBJ2-5; no definite D call. The CDR3 covers 13 residues. Germline V gene sequence: CDR1 SGHTA, CDR2 FQGNSA. V was clipped by 4 bases and J by 0 bases, with 6 bases between them. The CDR3 sequence: CASSSFNQETQYF. CDR3 DNA: TGTGCCAGCAGCTCCTTTAACCAAGAGACCCAGTACTTC.

This clonotype was counted ten times or more. The rearrangement links TRBV7-3 to TRBJ1-5, with D maybe TRBD1 (5 bases). The CDR3 is 15 residues long. Germline-derived CDR1 and CDR2 are SGHTA and FQGTGA. V shed 5 bases and J shed 0 bases, with 11 bases lying between them. CDR3: CASSLTGDSNQPQHF. CDR3 bases: TGTGCCAGCAGCCTTACAGGAGATAGCAATCAGCCCCAGCATTTT.